What follows describes a single T cell receptor beta chain. Its antigen is not identified. This specimen comes from a study of T cell responses to AZD1222 COVID-19 vaccine. General study results and limits: The donor group comprised mostly white British people and more females; the analysis possibly underestimated clonal diversity.

Profiled with immunoSEQ multiplex PCR; TCRdb holds only in-frame clones, not every one. The repertoire holds around 160,000 clones, with around 93% as singletons. Trimming stripped 3 bases from V and 7 bases from J, with 6 bases between. The CDR3 length is 12 residues. Per germline, CDR1 KGHSH and CDR2 LQKENI. The chain has TRBV18 and TRBJ2-2; D is ambiguous. Source: peripheral blood, taken on day 0 of AZD1222 vaccination. This clonotype was sampled from an adult in good health. The CDR3 sequence: CASSPAGGELFF. DNA of the CDR3: TGTGCCAGCTCACCCGCCGGCGGGGAGCTGTTTTTT.